A selection of T cell receptor beta chains follows, all from one sample in a study of T cells in localized non-small cell lung cancer. Sequenced by immunoSEQ multiplex PCR; TCRdb stores in-frame clones only, minus some. The table has about 24,000 clones, more than 70% seen once. Source: peripheral blood mononuclear cells, taken before any cancer treatment. The receptors come from a woman aged 40-69 years with stage III lung adenocarcinoma. Each CDR3 is given with its conserved first and last residue. A D gene is named only where the DNA matches it firmly. Rows give clone size only sometimes, using once, few, many, or a class for an expanded clone.

clone_size	v_call	d_call	j_call	cdr3_nt	cdr3_aa
.	TRBV18	.	TRBJ1-2	TGTGCCAGCTCACCCGAACAGGGTGGTGGCTACACCTTC	CASSPEQGGGYTF
few	TRBV7-6	.	TRBJ2-2	TGTGCCAGCAGCTTAGATACCGGGGAGCTGTTTTTT	CASSLDTGELFF
.	TRBV5-6	.	TRBJ1-5	TGTGCCAGCAGCTTGGCCCAGGGGCCCGGTCAGCCCCAGCATTTT	CASSLAQGPGQPQHF
.	TRBV18	.	TRBJ2-5	TGTGCCAGCTCACCTGGGACCGGGGAGACCCAGTACTTC	CASSPGTGETQYF
.	TRBV9	.	TRBJ1-2	TGTGCCAGCAGCGGCAACAGGGAAAACTATGGCTACACCTTC	CASSGNRENYGYTF
.	TRBV27	.	TRBJ1-5	TGTGCCAGCAGTTTATTCTGGGGCAATCAGCCCCAGCATTTT	CASSLFWGNQPQHF
.	TRBV5-5	TRBD2	TRBJ2-3	TGTGCCAGCAAGCCAAGACTAGCGGGCACAGATACGCAGTATTTT	CASKPRLAGTDTQYF
.	TRBV11-1	.	TRBJ2-1	TGTGCCAGCAGCTTAGGGTTCAATGAGCAGTTCTTC	CASSLGFNEQFF
.	TRBV7-8	TRBD1	TRBJ2-6	TGTGCCAGCAGCTTTACAGGGGTTCTTTCTGGGGCCAACGTCCTGACTTTC	CASSFTGVLSGANVLTF
.	TRBV9	.	TRBJ1-2	TGTGCCAGCAGCCCCCGGGCAGCCCACTATGGCTACACCTTC	CASSPRAAHYGYTF
few	TRBV19	.	TRBJ2-2	TGTGCCAGTCGATTTAGAGAGGGGTACACCGGGGAGCTGTTTTTT	CASRFREGYTGELFF
.	TRBV6-6	.	TRBJ1-2	TGTGCCAGCAGTTACAGCTATGGCTACACCTTC	CASSYSYGYTF
.	TRBV19	.	TRBJ1-2	TGTGCCAGTAGTATGGTCAATATGGCTAACTATGGCTACACCTTC	CASSMVNMANYGYTF
few	TRBV27	TRBD1	TRBJ2-2	TGTGCCAGCCTACAGGGGGGGAACACCGGGGAGCTGTTTTTT	CASLQGGNTGELFF
.	TRBV27	.	TRBJ2-3	TGTACCAGTTGGCAGGGGTACACAGATACGCAGTATTTT	CTSWQGYTDTQYF